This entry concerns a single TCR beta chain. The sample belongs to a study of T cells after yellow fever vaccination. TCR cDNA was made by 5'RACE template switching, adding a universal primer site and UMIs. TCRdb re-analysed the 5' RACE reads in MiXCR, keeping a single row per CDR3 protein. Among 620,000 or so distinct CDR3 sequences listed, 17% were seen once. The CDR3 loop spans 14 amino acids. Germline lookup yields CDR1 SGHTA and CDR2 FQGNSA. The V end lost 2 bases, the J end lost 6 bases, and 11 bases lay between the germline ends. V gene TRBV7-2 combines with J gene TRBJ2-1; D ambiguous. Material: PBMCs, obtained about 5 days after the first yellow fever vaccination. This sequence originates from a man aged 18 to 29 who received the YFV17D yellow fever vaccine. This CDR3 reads CASSLMLPLNEQFF. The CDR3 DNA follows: TGTGCCAGCAGCTTAATGTTACCCCTCAATGAGCAGTTCTTC.